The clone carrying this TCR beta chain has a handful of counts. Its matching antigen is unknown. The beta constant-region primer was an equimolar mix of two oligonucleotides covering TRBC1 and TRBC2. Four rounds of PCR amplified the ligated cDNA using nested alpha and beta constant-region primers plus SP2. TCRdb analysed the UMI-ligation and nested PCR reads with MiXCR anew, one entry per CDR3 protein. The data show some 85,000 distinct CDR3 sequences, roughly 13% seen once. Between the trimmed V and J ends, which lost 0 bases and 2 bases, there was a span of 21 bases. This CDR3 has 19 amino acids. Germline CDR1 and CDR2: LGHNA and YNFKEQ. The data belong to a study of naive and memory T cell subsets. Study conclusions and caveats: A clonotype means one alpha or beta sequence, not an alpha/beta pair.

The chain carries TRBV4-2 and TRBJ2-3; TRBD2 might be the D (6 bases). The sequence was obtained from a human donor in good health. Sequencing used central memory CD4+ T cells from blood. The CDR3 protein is CASSQDIVVAERYTDTQYF. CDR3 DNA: TGTGCCAGCAGCCAAGATATCGTAGTAGCGGAGAGGTACACAGATACGCAGTATTTT.